This section outlines one T cell receptor (beta chain) sequence together with its context. Antigen: not known. A much larger clone lies a single base off, so this may be a read error. What was amplified from RNA transcripts were TCR beta CDR3 regions. Primed by the HTBI set, a first-round RT-PCR was run on the TCR CDR3. TCRdb reprocessed the multiplex PCR reads with MiXCR, giving one entry per CDR3 protein. This table holds roughly 200,000 distinct CDR3 sequences, 18% found once. Stable Graves' hyperthyroidism meant no ophthalmopathy progression within 18 months. Used for diagnoses were clinical symptoms, serum thyroxine and TRAb, thyroid ultrasound and orbital computed tomography. This record comes from a study of T cells in Graves' hyperthyroidism and ophthalmopathy. Findings of the study overall: Most expanded thyroid clonotypes above 0.001 recurred in blood.

The CDR3 consists of 14 residues. In germline, CDR1 is MNHNS, CDR2 SASEGT. J is TRBJ2-1 and V is TRBV6-1, with 11 nucleotides matching TRBD1. The J call is uncertain, as TRBJ2-7 better fits the DNA end. This receptor was taken from a middle-aged man with Graves' hyperthyroidism. The sequenced sample was blood. CDR3 sequence: CASSGTGGYNEQYF. CDR3 DNA sequence: TGTGCCAGCAGTGGGACAGGGGGCTACAATGAGCAGTACTTC.